This passage covers 19 T cell receptor beta chains from one sample sequenced in a study of blood T cells in healthy people across ages (dated by TCRdb to the mid-2010s). Library creation used 5' RACE. Data came from an Illumina HiSeq 2500. A second about 6 to 11 cycle PCR used a sample-barcoded 5' primer and a J-beta primer mix. Starting from the raw public reads, TCRdb applied fastp trimming at Q25, assembled clones with MiXCR and retained in-frame beta chains. Entries that share a CDR3 protein sequence are merged under the most common genes and DNA. The sample contains 750,000 to 950,000 distinct CDR3 sequences, roughly 25% of them found a single time. The ten largest clones take up less than 3.5% of the sample. The data also belong to a second study, concerning T cells of mothers and their children.

The sample taken for sequencing was blood. These receptor sequences come from a boy between 10 and 17 years old in good health.

This chain joins TRBV5-1 and TRBJ2-6; D ambiguous. V was trimmed by 1 base and J by 0 bases, leaving 8 bases between them. The CDR3 is made up of 16 amino acids. The germline V gene encodes CDR1 SGHRS and CDR2 YFSETQ. CDR3 residues: CASSLSISSGANVLTF. The CDR3 DNA is TGCGCCAGCAGCTTGAGTATAAGCTCTGGGGCCAACGTCCTGACTTTC.

J is TRBJ1-6 and V is TRBV27; 8 nucleotides align to TRBD1. CDR1 is MNHEY and CDR2 is SMNVEV in the germline V gene (reference sequence). The CDR3 totals 16 residues. V was clipped by 0 bases and J by 10 bases; unmatched bases: 8. CDR3 DNA sequence: TGTGCCAGCAGTTTATCGCGGACAGGGAAAAACTCACCCCTCCACTTT. Encoded protein: CASSLSRTGKNSPLHF.

The V gene is TRBV7-6, the J gene TRBJ2-1, with D tentatively TRBD1 or TRBD2 (5 bases each). The DNA end is more similar to TRBJ2-5, so the J call may be wrong. The CDR3 contains 15 residues. The germline V gene has CDR1 SGHVS and CDR2 FNYEAQ. CDR3: CASMEAPGTQETQYF. Here the CDR3 DNA reads TGTGCCAGCATGGAGGCGCCCGGGACCCAAGAGACCCAGTACTTC.

This clonotype was recorded a few times. The V call is TRBV2, the J call TRBJ2-5, with D perhaps TRBD1 or TRBD2 (6 bases each). CDR3 length: 13 amino acids. Germline V lookup: CDR1 SNHLY, CDR2 FYNNEI. V shed 7 bases and J shed 2 bases, with 11 bases lying between them. Here the CDR3 DNA reads TGTGCCAGCAAGGCGGGACAACAAGAGACCCAGTACTTC. Translated, it gives CASKAGQQETQYF.

This clonotype was found a few times. This chain connects TRBV15 to TRBJ2-7; D remains ambiguous. Germline assignment: CDR1 LNHNV and CDR2 YYDKDF (reference sequence). Trimming pared 0 bases from V and 1 base from J, leaving 22 bases between. This CDR3 is built from 19 residues. The CDR3 protein is CATSRDLPSTWEPSYEQYF. In DNA, the CDR3 is TGTGCCACCAGCAGAGATTTACCGTCCACGTGGGAACCTTCCTACGAGCAGTACTTC.

V is TRBV20-1 and J is TRBJ2-3; 7 bases match TRBD2. Per germline, CDR1 DFQATT and CDR2 SNEGSKA (reference sequence). The junction had 11 bases not matched to a gene; V was cut back by 6 bases and J by 5 bases. This CDR3 is 14 amino acids long. CDR3 in amino acids: CSAWWAAGVDTQYF. The CDR3 DNA is TGCAGTGCCTGGTGGGCGGCGGGGGTAGATACGCAGTATTTT.

This clonotype showed up just a few times. This rearrangement joins TRBV30 to TRBJ2-1, with 8 bases matching TRBD1. The assigned J gene may be wrong: the sequence end matches TRBJ2-7 better. CDR3 length: 15 amino acids. Looked up from germline, CDR1 is GTSNPN and CDR2 is SVGIG (reference sequence). CDR3 protein: CAWRLRTGTAYEQYF. The CDR3 nucleotides are TGTGCCTGGAGGTTAAGGACAGGGACTGCCTACGAGCAGTACTTC.

A few counts support this clonotype. This sequence joins TRBV9 and TRBJ2-3, with 8 bases lining up with TRBD1. J was trimmed by 0 bases and V by 1 base; bases with no gene match: 7. The germline CDR1 and CDR2 sequences are SGDLS and YYNGEE. CDR3 length equals 17 residues. CDR3: CASSVSQGASSTDTQYF. DNA for the CDR3: TGTGCCAGCAGCGTAAGTCAGGGGGCCTCTAGCACAGATACGCAGTATTTT.

The rearrangement joins TRBV6-1 to TRBJ2-5; D is perhaps TRBD1 or TRBD2 (5 bases each). V gave up 10 bases and J gave up 2 bases, with 17 bases separating them. This CDR3 is built from 14 residues. Germline V gives CDR1 MNHNS, CDR2 SASEGT. The CDR3 DNA follows: TGTGCCACGGGGCATTGGGGCAATCAAGAGACCCAGTACTTC. Amino acid sequence: CATGHWGNQETQYF.

The chain employs TRBV24-1 and TRBJ1-3, with D unresolved. The CDR3 is made up of 13 amino acids. V shed 8 bases and J shed 0 bases, with 7 bases lying between them. Germline CDR1 is KGHDR and CDR2 is SFDVKD. Here the CDR3 reads CATKQFSGNTIYF. CDR3 DNA: TGTGCCACCAAACAGTTCTCTGGAAACACCATATATTTT.

A note on this clonotype: One end of the junction varies from germline; a read error may be responsible. V is TRBV3-1 and J is TRBJ2-5; 14 nucleotides match TRBD2. This CDR3 is 13 amino acids long. Germline V lookup: CDR1 LGHDT, CDR2 YNNKEL (reference sequence). This CDR3 is CASSQEPGLAGAF. Here the CDR3 DNA reads TGTGCCAGCAGCCAAGAGCCGGGACTAGCGGGGGCTTTC.

The V gene is TRBV12-3 or TRBV12-4, the J gene TRBJ1-1; D may be TRBD1 (6 bases). The CDR3 covers 14 residues. The germline V and J ends were trimmed by 5 bases and 3 bases, with 13 bases remaining between them. The CDR3 region is CASSRSGGHTEAFF. The CDR3 bases are TGTGCCAGCAGTCGGTCGGGGGGGCACACTGAAGCTTTCTTT.

This chain links TRBV3-1 with TRBJ1-5; D gene unclear. The length of the CDR3 is 14 residues. CDR1 and CDR2 (germline): LGHDT, YNNKEL (reference sequence). V gave up 1 base and J gave up 4 bases, with 8 bases separating them. The CDR3 reads CASSQAMGNQPQHF. The CDR3, as DNA: TGTGCCAGCAGCCAAGCAATGGGGAATCAGCCCCAGCATTTT.

In its sample, this clonotype was seen many times. The chain combines TRBV5-5 with TRBJ2-7; unclear D gene. In germline, CDR1 is SGHKS, CDR2 YYEKEE (reference sequence). This CDR3 region has 13 residues. V was clipped by 0 bases and J by 1 base, with 5 bases between them. The CDR3 DNA is TGTGCCAGCAGCTTGGACTGGTCCTACGAGCAGTACTTC. This translates into CASSLDWSYEQYF. Full variable domain (remainder filled in from reference TRBV5-5 and TRBJ2-7): DAGVTQSPTHLIKTRGQQVTLRCSPISGHKSVSWYQQVLGQGPQFIFQYYEKEERGRGNFPDRFSARQFPNYSSELNVNALLLGDSALYLCASSLDWSYEQYFGPGTRLTVT.

The chain joins TRBV3-1 to TRBJ2-3, with D hard to call. Germline V CDR1 and CDR2: LGHDT, YNNKEL (reference sequence). This CDR3 contains 17 residues. Trimming took off 0 bases at V and 0 bases at J, with 13 bases between the two ends. CDR3 in DNA: TGTGCCAGCAGCCAAGAGCTAGGTGTCGGGAGCACAGATACGCAGTATTTT. Translation: CASSQELGVGSTDTQYF.

This chain links TRBV29-1 with TRBJ2-3; TRBD2 agrees at 15 bases. The CDR3 runs 14 residues. The ends lost 6 bases at V and 4 bases at J; junction bases unmatched: 2. CDR1 SQVTM and CDR2 ANQGSEA come from the germline V gene. The CDR3 protein is CSVGTSGRSDTQYF. In DNA form, the CDR3 reads TGCAGCGTGGGGACTAGCGGGAGGTCAGATACGCAGTATTTT.

The genes are TRBV15 and TRBJ1-6, with D maybe TRBD1 (5 bases). Between the trimmed V and J ends, which lost 3 bases and 8 bases, there was a span of 14 bases. The CDR3 sequence is 15 residues long. Germline V CDR1 and CDR2: LNHNV, YYDKDF (reference sequence). CDR3 sequence reads: CATSSGVGADSPLHF. The DNA for the CDR3 is TGTGCCACCAGCAGTGGGGTCGGGGCGGATTCACCCCTCCACTTT.

J is TRBJ2-5 and V is TRBV14, with a weak D call TRBD1 (5 bases). Germline CDR1 is SGHDN and CDR2 is FVKESK. V lost 4 bases and J lost 3, with 15 bases in between. The CDR3 runs to 15 residues. The CDR3 spells CASSLQGTLKETQYF. Here the CDR3 DNA reads TGTGCCAGCAGCCTTCAGGGTACCCTGAAAGAGACCCAGTACTTC.

The chain has TRBV28 and TRBJ1-4; unclear D gene. This CDR3 contains 15 residues. Between the trimmed V and J ends, which lost 4 bases and 8 bases, there was a span of 17 bases. The germline gives CDR1 MDHEN, CDR2 SYDVKM. CDR3 in amino acids: CASSSEGGLEEKLFF. CDR3 DNA: TGTGCCAGCAGTTCTGAGGGAGGATTGGAGGAAAAACTGTTTTTT.